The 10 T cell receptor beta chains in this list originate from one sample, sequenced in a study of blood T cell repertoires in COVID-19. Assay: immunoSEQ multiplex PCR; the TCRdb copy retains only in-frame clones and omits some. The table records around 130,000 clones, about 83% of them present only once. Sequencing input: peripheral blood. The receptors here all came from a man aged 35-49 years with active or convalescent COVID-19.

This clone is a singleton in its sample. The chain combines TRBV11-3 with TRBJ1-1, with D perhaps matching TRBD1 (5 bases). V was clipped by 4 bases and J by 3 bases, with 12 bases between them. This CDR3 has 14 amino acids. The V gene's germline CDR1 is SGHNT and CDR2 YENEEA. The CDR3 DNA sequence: TGTGCCAGCAGCTCCTCTTGGGGGGACACTGAAGCTTTCTTT. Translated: CASSSSWGDTEAFF.

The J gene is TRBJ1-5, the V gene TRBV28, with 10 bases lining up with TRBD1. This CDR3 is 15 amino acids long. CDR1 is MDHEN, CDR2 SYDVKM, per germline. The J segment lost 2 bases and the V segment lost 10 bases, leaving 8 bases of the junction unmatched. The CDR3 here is CATGTGVVGNQPQHF. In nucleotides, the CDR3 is TGTGCCACCGGGACAGGGGTGGTAGGCAATCAGCCCCAGCATTTT. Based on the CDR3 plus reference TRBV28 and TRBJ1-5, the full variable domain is DVKVTQSSRYLVKRTGEKVFLECVQDMDHENMFWYRQDPGLGLRLIYFSYDVKMKEKGDIPEGYSVSREKKERFSLILESASTNQTSMYLCATGTGVVGNQPQHFGDGTRLSIL.

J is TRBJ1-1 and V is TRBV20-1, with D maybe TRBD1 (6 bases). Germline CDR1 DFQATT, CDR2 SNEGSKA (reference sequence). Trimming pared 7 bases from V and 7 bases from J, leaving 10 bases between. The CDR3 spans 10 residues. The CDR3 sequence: CSVAQGEAFF. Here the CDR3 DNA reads TGCAGTGTTGCACAGGGTGAAGCTTTCTTT.

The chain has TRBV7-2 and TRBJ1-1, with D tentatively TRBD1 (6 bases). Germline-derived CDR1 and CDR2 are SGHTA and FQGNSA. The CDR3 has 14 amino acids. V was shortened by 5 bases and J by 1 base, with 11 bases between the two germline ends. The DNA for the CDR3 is TGTGCCAGCAGCGAACAGGGTCAGAACACTGAAGCTTTCTTT. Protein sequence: CASSEQGQNTEAFF.

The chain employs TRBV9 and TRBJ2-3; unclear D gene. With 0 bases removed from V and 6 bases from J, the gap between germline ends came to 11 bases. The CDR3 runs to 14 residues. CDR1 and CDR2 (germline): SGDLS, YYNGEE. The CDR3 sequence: CASSVAVSADTQYF. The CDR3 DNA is TGTGCCAGCAGCGTAGCGGTCTCAGCGGATACGCAGTATTTT.

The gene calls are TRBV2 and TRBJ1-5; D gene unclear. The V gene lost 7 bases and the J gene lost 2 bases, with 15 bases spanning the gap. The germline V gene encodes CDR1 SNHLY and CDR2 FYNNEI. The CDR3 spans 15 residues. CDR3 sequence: CASMEGGNGNQPQHF. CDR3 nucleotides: TGTGCCAGCATGGAGGGAGGCAATGGCAATCAGCCCCAGCATTTT.

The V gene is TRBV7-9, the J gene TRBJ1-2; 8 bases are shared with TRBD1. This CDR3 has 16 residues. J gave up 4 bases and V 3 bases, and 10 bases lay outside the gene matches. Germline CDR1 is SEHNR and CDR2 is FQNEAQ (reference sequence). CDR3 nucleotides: TGTGCCAGCAGCTTCCAGGGGGCGCGTGATGGCTATGGCTACACCTTC. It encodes CASSFQGARDGYGYTF.

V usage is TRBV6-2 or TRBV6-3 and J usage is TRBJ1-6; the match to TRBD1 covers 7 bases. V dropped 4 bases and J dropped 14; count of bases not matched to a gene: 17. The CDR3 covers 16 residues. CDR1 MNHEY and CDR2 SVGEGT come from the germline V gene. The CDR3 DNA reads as TGTGCCAGCAGTTCAACGGACAGGTCCCGATTTGGAGCCCTCCACTTT. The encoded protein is CASSSTDRSRFGALHF.

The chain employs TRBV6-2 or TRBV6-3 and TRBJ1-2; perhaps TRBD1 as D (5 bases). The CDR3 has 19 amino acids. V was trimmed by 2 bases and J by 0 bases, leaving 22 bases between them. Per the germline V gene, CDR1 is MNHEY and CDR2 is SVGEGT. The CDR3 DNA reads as TGTGCCAGCAGTTACCTTAGCCTGGTCCAGGGCCGGGCTAACTATGGCTACACCTTC. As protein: CASSYLSLVQGRANYGYTF.

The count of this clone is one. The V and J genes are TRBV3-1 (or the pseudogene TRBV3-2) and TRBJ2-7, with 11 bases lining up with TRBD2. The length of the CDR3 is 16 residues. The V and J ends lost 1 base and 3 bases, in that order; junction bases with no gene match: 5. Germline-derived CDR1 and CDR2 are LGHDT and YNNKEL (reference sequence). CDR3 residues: CASSQVGGTSGYEQYF. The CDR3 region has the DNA TGTGCCAGCAGCCAAGTGGGGGGGACTAGCGGCTACGAGCAGTACTTC.